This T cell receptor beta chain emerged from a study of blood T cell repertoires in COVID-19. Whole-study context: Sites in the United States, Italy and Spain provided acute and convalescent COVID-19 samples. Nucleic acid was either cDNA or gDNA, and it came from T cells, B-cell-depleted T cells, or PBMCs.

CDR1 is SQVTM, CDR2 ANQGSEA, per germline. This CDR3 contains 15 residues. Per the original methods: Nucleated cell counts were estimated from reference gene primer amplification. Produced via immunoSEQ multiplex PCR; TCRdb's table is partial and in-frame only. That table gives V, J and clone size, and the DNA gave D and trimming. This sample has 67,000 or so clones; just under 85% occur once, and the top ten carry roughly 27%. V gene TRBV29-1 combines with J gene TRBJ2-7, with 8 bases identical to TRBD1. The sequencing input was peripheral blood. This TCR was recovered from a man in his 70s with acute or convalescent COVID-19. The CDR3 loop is CSTSPITGGLGEQYF. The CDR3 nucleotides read TGCAGTACTTCGCCAATTACAGGGGGTCTAGGCGAGCAGTACTTC.